These T cell receptor beta chains were read from a single sample in a study of human T cells and chemical hapten exposure. TCRdb fed the reads into MiXCR, producing one record per CDR3 protein. The sample includes 95,000 to 150,000 distinct CDR3 sequences, more than 8.5% of them seen just once. What was sequenced was whole blood. The receptors here all came from a human donor in good health. Some clones in this sample may be carry-over from other donors' samples. CDR3s include the opening cysteine and the closing phenylalanine or tryptophan. A D gene is named only where the DNA matches it firmly. Only part of the rows carry a size: once, few, many, or a class if the clone is expanded.

j_call	v_call	d_call	clone_size	cdr3_nt	cdr3_aa
TRBJ1-5	TRBV11-2	TRBD1	few	TGTGCCAGCAGCTTAGGGGACAGTAATAATCAGCCCCAGCATTTT	CASSLGDSNNQPQHF
TRBJ1-2	TRBV12-3/TRBV12-4	TRBD1	many	TGTGCCAGCAGTTTCTCGTCAGGGGGTGGCTACACCTTC	CASSFSSGGGYTF
TRBJ2-2	TRBV12-3/TRBV12-4	-	few	TGTGCCAGCCGGGTCGGGGGGCGGACCGGGGAGCTGTTTTTT	CASRVGGRTGELFF
TRBJ1-1	TRBV29-1	-	many	TGCAGCGTTGAATGGAGGGGGACTGAAGCTTTCTTT	CSVEWRGTEAFF
TRBJ2-1	TRBV12-3/TRBV12-4	-	few	TGTGCCAGCAGTCACCGGGGAGACAATGAGCAGTTCTTC	CASSHRGDNEQFF
TRBJ1-1	TRBV5-1	-	few	TGCGCCAGCAGAAGTCAGAACACTGAAGCTTTCTTT	CASRSQNTEAFF
TRBJ2-1	TRBV4-3	-	few	TGCGCCAGCAGCCAAGATGAAAGCGGCTCCTACAATGAGCAGTTCTTC	CASSQDESGSYNEQFF
TRBJ2-2	TRBV29-1	-	few	TGCAGCGTTGCCGGCTCCGGGGAGCTGTTTTTT	CSVAGSGELFF
TRBJ2-5	TRBV6-4	-	few	TGTGCCAGCAGCCTCCGCCAAGGGGCTGGAGAGACCCAGTACTTC	CASSLRQGAGETQYF
TRBJ1-5	TRBV10-3	-	few	TGTGCCACCCAAGAGGGCGGAGGTCAGCCCCAGCATTTT	CATQEGGGQPQHF
TRBJ2-5	TRBV29-1	TRBD1	few	TGCAGCGTTGAGCCAGGGGGCCGTGAGACCCAGTACTTC	CSVEPGGRETQYF
TRBJ2-5	TRBV6-6	-	many	TGTGCCAGCAGTTTGCAGGGTCCGGAGACCCAGTACTTC	CASSLQGPETQYF
TRBJ1-2	TRBV6-5	-	few	TGTGCCAGCAGTTCCTTGAATGATGGCTACACCTTC	CASSSLNDGYTF
TRBJ1-5	TRBV5-4	-	many	TGTGCCAGCAGCTTAGCAGGGGATAGCAATCAGCCCCAGCATTTT	CASSLAGDSNQPQHF
TRBJ2-1	TRBV3-1	TRBD2	-	TGTGCCAGCAGCCAAGAAGAGCGGGAGTCAGGTAGGGATGAGCAGTTCTTC	CASSQEERESGRDEQFF
TRBJ1-5	TRBV27	-	many	TGTGCCAACAATCCGCAGGGAAGCGGCCAGCCCCAGCATTTT	CANNPQGSGQPQHF
TRBJ2-2	TRBV7-9	-	few	TGTGTCAGCAGGGGAAGGGGGACGAACACCGGGGAGCTGTTTTTT	CVSRGRGTNTGELFF
TRBJ1-2	TRBV5-1	TRBD1	-	TGCGCCAGCAGCTTGGCCTCACCTACAGGGGGCAGGAACTATGGCTACACCTTC	CASSLASPTGGRNYGYTF
TRBJ2-5	TRBV13	-	-	TGTGCCAGCAGCCCACAGGGATCTTCGGGTGGAGAGACCCAGTACTTC	CASSPQGSSGGETQYF
TRBJ2-2	TRBV7-8	TRBD1	few	TGTGCCAGCAGCTTAACCGGGACAGGGAGTCACGGGGAGCTGTTTTTT	CASSLTGTGSHGELFF
TRBJ2-7	TRBV12-5	-	few	TGTGCTAGTGGTTTTGGAGAATCCCGGGGGCGCGAGCAGTACTTC	CASGFGESRGREQYF
TRBJ2-2	TRBV7-2	-	few	TGTGCCAGCAGCCCCTCGCGGTCCGCCGGTACCGGGGAGCTGTTTTTT	CASSPSRSAGTGELFF
TRBJ2-1	TRBV20-1	TRBD2	-	TGCAGTGCAACCATTCTTAGCGGGAGGTACAATGAGCAGTTCTTC	CSATILSGRYNEQFF
TRBJ1-1	TRBV10-1	-	-	TGCGCCAGCAGTGAGTCGATTTCGGTGCGACCTGAAGCTTTCTTT	CASSESISVRPEAFF
TRBJ1-2	TRBV6-5	-	many	TGTGCCAGCAGTCTACAGGGTTACGGCTACACCTTC	CASSLQGYGYTF
TRBJ2-2	TRBV12-3/TRBV12-4	-	-	TGTGCCAGCAGAGAGGCAGGGGACGGGGAGCTGTTTTTT	CASREAGDGELFF
TRBJ1-3	TRBV29-1	-	many	TGCAGCGTGCAACGGGCGACTGGAAACACCATATATTTT	CSVQRATGNTIYF
TRBJ1-2	TRBV10-2	-	-	TGCGCCAGCAGTGAGTTCAGGGTTGGTGGCTACACCTTC	CASSEFRVGGYTF
TRBJ2-2	TRBV10-1	TRBD2	-	TGCGCCAGCATAATTAGCGGGAGGCCTAACACCGGGGAGCTGTTTTTT	CASIISGRPNTGELFF
TRBJ2-6	TRBV6-5	-	many	TGTGCCAGCAGTTACTCACGGTCCGGGGCCAACGTCCTGACTTTC	CASSYSRSGANVLTF
TRBJ1-1	TRBV18	-	-	TGTGCCAGCTCACCCTCATTGAACACTGAAGCTTTCTTT	CASSPSLNTEAFF
TRBJ2-1	TRBV12-3/TRBV12-4	-	-	TGTGCCAGCAGACTAGCCGGAAACAATGAGCAGTTCTTC	CASRLAGNNEQFF
TRBJ2-3	TRBV27	TRBD1	few	TGTGCCAGCAGTAGCAGGGGGCTGGGCACAGATACGCAGTATTTT	CASSSRGLGTDTQYF
TRBJ1-4	TRBV7-2	-	many	TGTGCCAGCAGCTCCCCCAGTAAGAGTGAAAAACTGTTTTTT	CASSSPSKSEKLFF
TRBJ2-5	TRBV3-1	-	many	TGTGCCAGCAGCCAGGCGGGACATTTCCAAGAGACCCAGTACTTC	CASSQAGHFQETQYF
TRBJ1-1	TRBV10-3	TRBD1	many	TGTGCCATCAGCCTAGGACAGGGCGTCGGAACTGAAGCTTTCTTT	CAISLGQGVGTEAFF
TRBJ2-2	TRBV9	-	few	TGTGCCAGCAGTTCTCCCCCGAGGTCCGGGGAGCTGTTTTTT	CASSSPPRSGELFF
TRBJ2-5	TRBV25-1	-	-	TGTGTCAGCAGTGCCCCAAGTGCACCACAAGAGACCCAGTACTTC	CVSSAPSAPQETQYF
TRBJ2-7	TRBV10-3	-	many	TGTGCCATCAGCCAGTGGAGGGAGGCGCGCTCCTACGAGCAGTACTTC	CAISQWREARSYEQYF
TRBJ2-4	TRBV4-3	-	few	TGCGCCAGCAGCCAAAATTCGGGGGTCCCAGCCAAAAACATTCAGTACTTC	CASSQNSGVPAKNIQYF
TRBJ1-1	TRBV19	TRBD1	many	TGTGCCAGCAAGGACAGGTCAGAAGCTTTCTTT	CASKDRSEAFF
TRBJ2-3	TRBV18	-	few	TGTGCCAGCTCGCCACCGCATAGGGACACAGATACGCAGTATTTT	CASSPPHRDTDTQYF
TRBJ2-7	TRBV27	TRBD1	few	TGTGCCAGCAGTTTCGGTGGACAGGGCGGCTACGAGCAGTACTTC	CASSFGGQGGYEQYF
TRBJ2-7	TRBV12-3/TRBV12-4	-	-	TGTGCCAGCAGTTTGACAGAAATAAGCTCCTACGAGCAGTACTTC	CASSLTEISSYEQYF
TRBJ1-6	TRBV5-6	-	many	TGTGCCAGCAGCCGTGACGGGAAAAATTCACCCCTCCACTTT	CASSRDGKNSPLHF
TRBJ1-5	TRBV19	TRBD1	few	TGTGCCAGTAGCCCTTCGGGGACAGAAAATAGCAATCAGCCCCAGCATTTT	CASSPSGTENSNQPQHF
TRBJ2-1	TRBV20-1	-	few	TGCAGTGCCACGGGGCGAGGGATGAGTTCCTACAATGAGCAGTTCTTC	CSATGRGMSSYNEQFF
TRBJ1-1	TRBV7-2	TRBD1	many	TGTGCCAGCAGCGCGGACAGGGGGCGAAGCACTGAAGCTTTCTTT	CASSADRGRSTEAFF
TRBJ2-5	TRBV28	-	-	TGTGCCAGCAGTTCCAGTCCGGCCCACCCGGGGGAGACCCAGTACTTC	CASSSSPAHPGETQYF
TRBJ1-1	TRBV29-1	-	few	TGCAGCGTTAACCGGGGGGAAAGGTGGGACACTGAAGCTTTCTTT	CSVNRGERWDTEAFF
TRBJ1-6	TRBV19	-	-	TGTGCCAGTAGTATATCCGAGACCACGAATTCACCCCTCCACTTT	CASSISETTNSPLHF
TRBJ2-2	TRBV6-1	TRBD2	many	TGTGCCAGCAGTGAGGTAGCGGGAGAGATCACCGGGGAGCTGTTTTTT	CASSEVAGEITGELFF
TRBJ2-2	TRBV20-1	TRBD2	many	TGCAGTGCTAGAGATCGGGAGGCCGCCGGGGAGCTGTTTTTT	CSARDREAAGELFF
TRBJ2-2	TRBV12-3/TRBV12-4	TRBD2	-	TGTGCCAGCCGGGGACTAGCGGGACCCGGGGAGCTGTTTTTT	CASRGLAGPGELFF
TRBJ2-6	TRBV21-1	-	many	TGTGCCAGCAGGTTACAGAGGCGAACTGGGGCCAACGTCCTGACTTTC	CASRLQRRTGANVLTF